This T cell receptor (beta chain) was retrieved from a study of blood T cell repertoires in COVID-19. The wider study: PBMCs, B-cell-depleted T cells, or T cells were the source of the cDNA or gDNA that made up the material.

The CDR3 covers 13 residues. Per germline, CDR1 SEHNR and CDR2 FQNEAQ (reference sequence). With V trimmed by 6 bases and J by 4 bases, 5 bases remained unmatched. Data came from immunoSEQ multiplex PCR; TCRdb stores just in-frame clones and leaves some out. The sample records about 220,000 clones, over 60% being singletons. This TCR came from a woman in her 70s with acute or convalescent COVID-19. The V and J genes are TRBV7-9 and TRBJ1-2; TRBD1 matches at 7 bases. Sequencing was carried out using peripheral blood. The CDR3 coding sequence is TGTGCCAGCAGTCCAGGGGGTGGCTATGGCTACACCTTC. As protein: CASSPGGGYGYTF.